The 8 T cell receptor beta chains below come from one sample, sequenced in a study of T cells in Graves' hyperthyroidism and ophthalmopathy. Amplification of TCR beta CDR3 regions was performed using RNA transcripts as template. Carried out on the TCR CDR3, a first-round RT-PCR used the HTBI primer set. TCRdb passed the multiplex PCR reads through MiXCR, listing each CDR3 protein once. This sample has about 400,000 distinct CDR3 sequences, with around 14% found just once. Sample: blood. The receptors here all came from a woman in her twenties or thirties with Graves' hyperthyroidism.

The CDR3 region is CASSDSNSGANVLTF. The CDR3 DNA reads TGTGCCAGCAGCGACAGCAACTCTGGGGCCAACGTCCTGACTTTC. This sequence joins TRBV12-3 or TRBV12-4 and TRBJ2-6, with TRBD1 as a possible D gene (5 bases). CDR3 size: 15 residues. Deletions cut 6 bases from V and 0 bases from J, with 9 bases between.

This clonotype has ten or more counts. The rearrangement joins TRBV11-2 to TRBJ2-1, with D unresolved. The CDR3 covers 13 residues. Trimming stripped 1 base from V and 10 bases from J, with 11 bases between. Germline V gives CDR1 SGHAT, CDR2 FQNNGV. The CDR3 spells CASSLVDTWEQFF. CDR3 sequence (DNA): TGTGCCAGCAGCTTAGTGGATACATGGGAGCAGTTCTTC.

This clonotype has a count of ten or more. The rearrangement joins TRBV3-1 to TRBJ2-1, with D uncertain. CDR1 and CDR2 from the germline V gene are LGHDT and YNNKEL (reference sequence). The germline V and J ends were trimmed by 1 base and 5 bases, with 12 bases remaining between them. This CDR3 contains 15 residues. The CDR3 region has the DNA TGTGCCAGCAGCCAAGCGGCCCACACCAACAATGAGCAGTTCTTC. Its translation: CASSQAAHTNNEQFF.

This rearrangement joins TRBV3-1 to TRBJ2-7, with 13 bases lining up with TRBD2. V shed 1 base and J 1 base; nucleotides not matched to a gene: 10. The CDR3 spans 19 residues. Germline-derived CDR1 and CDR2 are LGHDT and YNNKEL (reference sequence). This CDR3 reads CASSQVFSLGLAGSYEQYF. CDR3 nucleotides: TGTGCCAGCAGCCAAGTCTTCAGTCTGGGACTAGCGGGGTCCTACGAGCAGTACTTC.

In DNA, the CDR3 is TGTGCCAGCTCACCCCATCCCGGACCCCAAGAGACCCAGTACTTC. Its protein is CASSPHPGPQETQYF. The rearrangement links TRBV18 to TRBJ2-5; D uncertain. Germline values: CDR1 KGHSH, CDR2 LQKENI. The CDR3 totals 15 residues. The V and J ends lost 3 bases and 1 base respectively, with 12 bases between them.

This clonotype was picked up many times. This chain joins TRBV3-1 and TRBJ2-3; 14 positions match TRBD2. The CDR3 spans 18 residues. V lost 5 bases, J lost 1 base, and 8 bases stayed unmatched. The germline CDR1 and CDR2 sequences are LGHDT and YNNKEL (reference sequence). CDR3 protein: CASSKTSGRAHGTDTQYF. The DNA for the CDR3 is TGTGCCAGCAGCAAGACTAGCGGGAGGGCGCATGGCACAGATACGCAGTATTTT.

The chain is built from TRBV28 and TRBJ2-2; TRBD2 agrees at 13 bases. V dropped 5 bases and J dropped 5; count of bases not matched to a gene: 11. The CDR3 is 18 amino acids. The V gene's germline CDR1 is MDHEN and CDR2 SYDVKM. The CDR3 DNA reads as TGTGCCAGCAGTGACCTCCCCCCGACTAGCGGGAGGACCGGGGAGCTGTTTTTT. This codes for CASSDLPPTSGRTGELFF.

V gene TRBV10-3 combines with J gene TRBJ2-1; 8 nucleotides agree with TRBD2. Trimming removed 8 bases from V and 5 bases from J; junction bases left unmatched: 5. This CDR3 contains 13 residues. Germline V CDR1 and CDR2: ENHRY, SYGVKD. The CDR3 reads CAILAGWNNEQFF. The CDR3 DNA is TGTGCCATCCTAGCGGGCTGGAACAATGAGCAGTTCTTC.